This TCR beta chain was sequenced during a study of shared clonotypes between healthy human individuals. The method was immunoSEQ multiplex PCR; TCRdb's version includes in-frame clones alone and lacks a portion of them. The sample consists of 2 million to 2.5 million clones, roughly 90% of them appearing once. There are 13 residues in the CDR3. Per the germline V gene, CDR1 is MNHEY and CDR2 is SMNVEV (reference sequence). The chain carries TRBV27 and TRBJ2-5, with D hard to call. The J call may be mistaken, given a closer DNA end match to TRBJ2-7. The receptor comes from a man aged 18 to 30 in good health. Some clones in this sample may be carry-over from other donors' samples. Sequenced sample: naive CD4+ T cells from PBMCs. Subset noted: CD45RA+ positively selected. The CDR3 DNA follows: TGTGCCAGCAGTTCCGGGTCCCTCTACGAGCAGTACTTC. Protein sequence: CASSSGSLYEQYF.